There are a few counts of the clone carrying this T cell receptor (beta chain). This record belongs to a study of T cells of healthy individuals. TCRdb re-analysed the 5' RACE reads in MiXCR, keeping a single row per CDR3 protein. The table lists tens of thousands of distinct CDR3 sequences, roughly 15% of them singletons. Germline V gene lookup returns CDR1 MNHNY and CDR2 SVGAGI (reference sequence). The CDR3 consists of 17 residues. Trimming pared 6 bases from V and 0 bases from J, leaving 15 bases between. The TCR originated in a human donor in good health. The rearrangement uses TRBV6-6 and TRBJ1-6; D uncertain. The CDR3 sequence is CASRGGQASSYNSPLHF. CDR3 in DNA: TGTGCCAGCAGGGGCGGGCAGGCGAGCTCCTATAATTCACCCCTCCACTTT.